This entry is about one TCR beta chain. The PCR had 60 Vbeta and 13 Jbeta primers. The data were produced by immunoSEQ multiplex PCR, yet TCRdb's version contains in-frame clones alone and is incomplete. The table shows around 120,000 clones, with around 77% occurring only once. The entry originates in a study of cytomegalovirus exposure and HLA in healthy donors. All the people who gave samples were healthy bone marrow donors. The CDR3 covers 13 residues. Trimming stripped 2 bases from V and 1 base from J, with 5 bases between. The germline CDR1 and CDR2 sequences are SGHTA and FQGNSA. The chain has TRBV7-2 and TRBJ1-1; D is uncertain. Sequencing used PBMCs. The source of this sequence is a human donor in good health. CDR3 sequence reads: CASSLQENTEAFF. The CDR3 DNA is TGTGCCAGCAGCTTACAGGAGAACACTGAAGCTTTCTTT.